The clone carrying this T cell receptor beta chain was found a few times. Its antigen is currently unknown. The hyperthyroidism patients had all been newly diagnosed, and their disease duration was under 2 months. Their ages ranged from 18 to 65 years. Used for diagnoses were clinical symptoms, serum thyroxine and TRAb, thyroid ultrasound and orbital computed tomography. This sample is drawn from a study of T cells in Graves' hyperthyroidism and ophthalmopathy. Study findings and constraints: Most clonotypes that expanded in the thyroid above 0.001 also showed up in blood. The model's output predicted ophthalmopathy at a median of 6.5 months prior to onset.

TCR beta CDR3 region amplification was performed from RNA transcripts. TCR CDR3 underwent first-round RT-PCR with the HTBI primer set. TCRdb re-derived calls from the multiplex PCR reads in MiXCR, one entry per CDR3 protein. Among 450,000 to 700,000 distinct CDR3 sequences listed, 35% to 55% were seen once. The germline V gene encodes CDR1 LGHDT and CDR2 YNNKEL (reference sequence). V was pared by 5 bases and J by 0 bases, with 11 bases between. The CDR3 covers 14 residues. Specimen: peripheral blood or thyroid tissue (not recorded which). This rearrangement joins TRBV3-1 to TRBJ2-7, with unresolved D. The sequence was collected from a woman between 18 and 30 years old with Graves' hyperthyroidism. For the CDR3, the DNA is TGTGCCAGCAGCTCCGTCGCCAGCTCCTACGAGCAGTACTTC. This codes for CASSSVASSYEQYF.